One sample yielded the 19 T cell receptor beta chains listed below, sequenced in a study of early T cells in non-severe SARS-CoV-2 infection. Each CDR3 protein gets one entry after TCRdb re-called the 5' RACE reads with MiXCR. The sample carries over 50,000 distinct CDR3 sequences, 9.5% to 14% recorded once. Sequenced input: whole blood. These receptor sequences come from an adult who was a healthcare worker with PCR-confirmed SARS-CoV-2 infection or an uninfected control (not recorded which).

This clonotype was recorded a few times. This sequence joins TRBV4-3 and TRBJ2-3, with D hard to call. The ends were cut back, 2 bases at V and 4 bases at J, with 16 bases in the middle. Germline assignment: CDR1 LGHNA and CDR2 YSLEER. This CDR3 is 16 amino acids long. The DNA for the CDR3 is TGCGCCAGCAGCCAATCGTCCCGACCTCTGGCAGATACGCAGTATTTT. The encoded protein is CASSQSSRPLADTQYF.

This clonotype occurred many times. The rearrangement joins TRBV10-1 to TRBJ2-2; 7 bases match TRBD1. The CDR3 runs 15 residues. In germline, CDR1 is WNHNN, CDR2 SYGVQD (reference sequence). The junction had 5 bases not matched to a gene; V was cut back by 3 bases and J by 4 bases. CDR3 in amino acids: CASSEGTASTGELFF. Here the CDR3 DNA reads TGCGCCAGCAGTGAAGGGACAGCGAGCACCGGGGAGCTGTTTTTT.

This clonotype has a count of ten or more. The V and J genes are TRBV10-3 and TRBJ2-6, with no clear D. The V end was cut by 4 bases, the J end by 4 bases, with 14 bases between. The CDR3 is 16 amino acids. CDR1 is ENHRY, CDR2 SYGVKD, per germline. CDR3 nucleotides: TGTGCCATCAGTGTTGTCTGGGATATCGGGGCCAACGTCCTGACTTTC. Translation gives CAISVVWDIGANVLTF.

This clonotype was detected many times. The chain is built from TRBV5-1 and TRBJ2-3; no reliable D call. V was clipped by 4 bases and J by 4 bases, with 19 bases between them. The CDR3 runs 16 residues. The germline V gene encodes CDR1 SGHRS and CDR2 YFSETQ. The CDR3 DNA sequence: TGCGCCAGCAGCCCGAACCCTAGTCTTCCGTCAGATACGCAGTATTTT. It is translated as CASSPNPSLPSDTQYF.

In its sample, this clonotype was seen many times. The CDR3 here is CASSQVWGTGANVLTF. The CDR3 coding sequence is TGTGCCAGCAGCCAAGTGTGGGGGACTGGGGCCAACGTCCTGACTTTC. The gene calls are TRBV3-1 and TRBJ2-6, with D perhaps given as TRBD1 or TRBD2 (5 bases each). Germline assignment: CDR1 LGHDT and CDR2 YNNKEL (reference sequence). This CDR3 has 16 amino acids. V lost 1 base and J lost 2, with 9 bases in between.

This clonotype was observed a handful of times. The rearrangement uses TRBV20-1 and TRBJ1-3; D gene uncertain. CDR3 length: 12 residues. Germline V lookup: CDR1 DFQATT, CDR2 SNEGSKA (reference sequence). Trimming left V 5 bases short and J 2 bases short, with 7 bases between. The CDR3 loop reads CSAEGPGNTIYF. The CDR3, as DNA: TGCAGTGCTGAGGGCCCTGGAAACACCATATATTTT.

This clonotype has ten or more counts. The CDR3, as DNA: TGTGCCAGCTCACCATTTGCTAGCGATGACACCGGGGAGCTGTTTTTT. Protein: CASSPFASDDTGELFF. This chain connects TRBV18 to TRBJ2-2, with a weak D call TRBD2 (6 bases). The germline gives CDR1 KGHSH, CDR2 LQKENI. V gave up 2 bases and J gave up 3 bases, with 13 bases separating them. The CDR3 is 16 amino acids.

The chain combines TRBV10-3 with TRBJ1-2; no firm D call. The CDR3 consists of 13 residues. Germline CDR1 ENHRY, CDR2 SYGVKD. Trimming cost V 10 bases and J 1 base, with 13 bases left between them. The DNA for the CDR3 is TGTGCCACTCAACAACCCAATAACTATGGCTACACCTTC. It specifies CATQQPNNYGYTF.

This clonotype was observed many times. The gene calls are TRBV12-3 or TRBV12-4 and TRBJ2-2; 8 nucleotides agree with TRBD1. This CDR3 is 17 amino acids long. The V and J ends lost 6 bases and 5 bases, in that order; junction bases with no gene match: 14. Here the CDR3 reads CASSRLQGAGWTGELFF. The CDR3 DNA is TGTGCCAGCAGCCGGTTGCAGGGGGCTGGGTGGACCGGGGAGCTGTTTTTT.

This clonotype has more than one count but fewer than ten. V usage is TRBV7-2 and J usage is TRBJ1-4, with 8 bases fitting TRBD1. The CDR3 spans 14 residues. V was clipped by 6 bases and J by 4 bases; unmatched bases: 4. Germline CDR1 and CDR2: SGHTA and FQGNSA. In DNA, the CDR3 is TGTGCCAGCAGGACAGGGGCCGGTAATGAAAAACTGTTTTTT. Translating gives CASRTGAGNEKLFF.

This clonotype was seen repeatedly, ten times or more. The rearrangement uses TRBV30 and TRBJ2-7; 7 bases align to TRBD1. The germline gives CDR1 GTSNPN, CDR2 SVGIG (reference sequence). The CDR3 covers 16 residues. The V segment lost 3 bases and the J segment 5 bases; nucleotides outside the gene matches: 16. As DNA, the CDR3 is TGTGCCTGGAGGCCGAGGGGGCATCTCAAGGAAGACGAGCAGTACTTC. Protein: CAWRPRGHLKEDEQYF.

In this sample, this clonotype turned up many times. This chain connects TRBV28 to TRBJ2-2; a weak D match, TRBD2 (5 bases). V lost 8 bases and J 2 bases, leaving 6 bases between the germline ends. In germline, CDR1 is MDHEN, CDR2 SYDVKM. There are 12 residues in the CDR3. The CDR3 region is CASEGNTGELFF. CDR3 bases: TGTGCCAGCGAGGGTAACACCGGGGAGCTGTTTTTT.

DNA of the CDR3: TGCAGCGTTGATACAAGCATGAACACTGAAGCTTTCTTT. It codes for CSVDTSMNTEAFF. The chain carries TRBV29-1 and TRBJ1-1; no clear D gene. The germline V gene has CDR1 SQVTM and CDR2 ANQGSEA. Trimming took 3 bases from V and 0 from J, leaving 8 bases between them. This CDR3 comprises 13 residues. Based on the CDR3 plus reference TRBV29-1 and TRBJ1-1, the full variable domain is SAVISQKPSRDICQRGTSLTIQCQVDSQVTMMFWYRQQPGQSLTLIATANQGSEATYESGFVIDKFPISRPNLTFSTLTVSNMSPEDSSIYLCSVDTSMNTEAFFGQGTRLTVV.

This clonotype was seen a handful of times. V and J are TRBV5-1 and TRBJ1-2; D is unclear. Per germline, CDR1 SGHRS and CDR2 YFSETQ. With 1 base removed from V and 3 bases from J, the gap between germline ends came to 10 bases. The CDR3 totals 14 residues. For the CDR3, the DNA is TGCGCCAGCAGCTTGCTAGGGAGGGACTATGGCTACACCTTC. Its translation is CASSLLGRDYGYTF. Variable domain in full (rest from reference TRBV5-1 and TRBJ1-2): KAGVTQTPRYLIKTRGQQVTLSCSPISGHRSVSWYQQTPGQGLQFLFEYFSETQRNKGNFPGRFSGRQFSNSRSEMNVSTLELGDSALYLCASSLLGRDYGYTFGSGTRLTVV.

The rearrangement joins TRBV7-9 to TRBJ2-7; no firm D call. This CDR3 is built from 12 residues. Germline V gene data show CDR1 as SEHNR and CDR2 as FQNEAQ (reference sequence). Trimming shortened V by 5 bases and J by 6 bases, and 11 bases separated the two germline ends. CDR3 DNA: TGTGCCAGCAGCATGGACGGCCCCGAGCAGTACTTC. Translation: CASSMDGPEQYF.

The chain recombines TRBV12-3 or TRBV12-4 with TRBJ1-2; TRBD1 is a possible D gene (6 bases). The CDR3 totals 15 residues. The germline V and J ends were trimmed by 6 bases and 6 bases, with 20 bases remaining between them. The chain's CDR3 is CASRLSRGGRNGYTF. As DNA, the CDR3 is TGTGCCAGCAGGTTAAGCAGGGGCGGCCGAAATGGCTACACCTTC.

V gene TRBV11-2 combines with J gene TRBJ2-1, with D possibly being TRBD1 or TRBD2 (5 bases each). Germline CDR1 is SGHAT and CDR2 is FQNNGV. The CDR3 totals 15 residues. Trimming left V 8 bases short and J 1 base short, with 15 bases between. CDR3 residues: CASATGTSSYNEQFF. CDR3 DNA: TGTGCCAGCGCAACCGGGACGTCATCCTACAATGAGCAGTTCTTC.

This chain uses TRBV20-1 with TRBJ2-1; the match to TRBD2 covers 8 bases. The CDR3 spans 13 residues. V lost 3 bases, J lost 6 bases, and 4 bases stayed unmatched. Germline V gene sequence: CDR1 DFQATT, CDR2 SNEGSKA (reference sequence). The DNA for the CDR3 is TGCAGTGCTAGCGGGGGGGCCGCCAATGAGCAGTTCTTC. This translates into CSASGGAANEQFF.

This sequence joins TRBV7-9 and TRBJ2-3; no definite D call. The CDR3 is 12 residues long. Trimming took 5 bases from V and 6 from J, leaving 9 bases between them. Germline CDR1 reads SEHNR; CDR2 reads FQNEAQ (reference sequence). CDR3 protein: CASSLLRDTQYF. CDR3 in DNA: TGTGCCAGCAGCCTCCTACGGGATACGCAGTATTTT.